These 14 T cell receptor beta chains came from one sample sequenced in a study of blood T cell repertoires in COVID-19. Profiling relied on immunoSEQ multiplex PCR, and the TCRdb table lists in-frame clones only, not all of them. This table holds under 80,000 clones, around 87% found once. Sequenced material: peripheral blood. These receptors all come from a human donor in a cohort sampled during active COVID-19.

The V gene is TRBV19, the J gene TRBJ2-4; 9 bases fit TRBD1. This CDR3 region has 14 residues. The trim removed 10 bases at V and 4 bases at J, leaving 8 bases unmatched. Germline V lookup: CDR1 LNHDA, CDR2 SQIVND (reference sequence). CDR3 loop: CATTGTGLKNIQYF. The CDR3 DNA follows: TGTGCCACGACCGGGACAGGGCTAAAAAACATTCAGTACTTC.

V usage is TRBV7-3 and J usage is TRBJ2-1; TRBD2 aligns across 9 bases. The J segment lost 6 bases and the V segment lost 2 bases, leaving 5 bases of the junction unmatched. The V gene's germline CDR1 is SGHTA and CDR2 FQGTGA. The CDR3 totals 15 residues. CDR3 DNA: TGTGCCAGCAGCTTAGCGGGGGGGCGAAGCAATGAGCAGTTCTTC. Translated: CASSLAGGRSNEQFF. Combining the CDR3 with reference TRBV7-3 and TRBJ2-1 gives the whole variable domain GAGVSQTPSNKVTEKGKYVELRCDPISGHTALYWYRQSLGQGPEFLIYFQGTGAADDSGLPNDRFFAVRPEGSVSTLKIQRTERGDSAVYLCASSLAGGRSNEQFFGPGTRLTVL.

J is TRBJ2-7 and V is TRBV19; TRBD1 is a possible D gene (6 bases). This CDR3 contains 13 residues. From germline, CDR1 is LNHDA and CDR2 SQIVND (reference sequence). V was trimmed by 4 bases and J by 7 bases, leaving 14 bases between them. This CDR3 is CASSRGPQREQYF. The DNA for the CDR3 is TGTGCCAGTAGTAGGGGGCCGCAAAGGGAGCAGTACTTC.

The table lists this clone with a few counts. The chain joins TRBV4-2 to TRBJ2-5; perhaps TRBD1 as D (6 bases). The V end lost 3 bases, the J end lost 1 base, and 12 bases lay between the germline ends. Looked up from germline, CDR1 is LGHNA and CDR2 is YNFKEQ. CDR3 length equals 15 residues. The CDR3 is CASSHGQQTQETQYF. The CDR3 nucleotides read TGTGCCAGCAGCCATGGACAGCAAACCCAAGAGACCCAGTACTTC.

The V and J genes are TRBV10-3 and TRBJ1-5; 7 nucleotides agree with TRBD1. V lost 0 bases to trimming and J lost 3 bases; unmatched junction nucleotides: 5. The CDR3 runs to 16 residues. Germline lookup yields CDR1 ENHRY and CDR2 SYGVKD. The DNA of the CDR3 is TGTGCCATCAGTGAGTCTGGGACAGAATACAATCAGCCCCAGCATTTT. Protein product: CAISESGTEYNQPQHF.

This clone was detected only once. The V call is TRBV4-1, the J call TRBJ1-1; possible D gene TRBD1, 5 bases. Trimming stripped 4 bases from V and 1 base from J, with 19 bases between. Germline V gene data show CDR1 as MGHRA and CDR2 as YSYEKL. This CDR3 is built from 17 residues. CDR3 sequence (DNA): TGCGCCAGCAGCCCCCAACCAAGGGGATACGGGAACACTGAAGCTTTCTTT. Amino acids: CASSPQPRGYGNTEAFF.

This clone was found a few times. The chain joins TRBV27 to TRBJ2-1; TRBD2 matches at 12 bases. The germline CDR1 and CDR2 sequences are MNHEY and SMNVEV (reference sequence). Losses at the gene ends were 3 bases for V and 13 bases for J; bases not matched to a gene: 7. The CDR3 covers 14 residues. CDR3 sequence: CASSFSTSGGPQFF. The CDR3 DNA is TGTGCCAGCAGTTTCTCGACTAGCGGGGGCCCTCAGTTCTTC.

The rearrangement uses TRBV5-1 and TRBJ1-2; no firm D call. Germline values: CDR1 SGHRS, CDR2 YFSETQ. The CDR3 is 13 amino acids. V was trimmed by 0 bases and J by 8 bases, leaving 11 bases between them. CDR3: CASSLGGVGGYTF. The CDR3 DNA reads TGCGCCAGCAGCTTGGGGGGAGTCGGAGGCTACACCTTC. Full variable domain (rest looked up from reference TRBV5-1 and TRBJ1-2): KAGVTQTPRYLIKTRGQQVTLSCSPISGHRSVSWYQQTPGQGLQFLFEYFSETQRNKGNFPGRFSGRQFSNSRSEMNVSTLELGDSALYLCASSLGGVGGYTFGSGTRLTVV.

The rearrangement joins TRBV2 to TRBJ2-1; 12 bases match TRBD2. The CDR3 runs 15 residues. Germline values: CDR1 SNHLY, CDR2 FYNNEI. Trimming took 7 bases from V and 4 from J; bases not matched to a gene: 5. CDR3 sequence reads: CASKPTSGGYNEQFF. The CDR3 DNA reads as TGTGCCAGCAAACCTACTAGCGGGGGGTACAATGAGCAGTTCTTC.

The V call is TRBV6-7, the J call TRBJ1-2; D uncertain. TRBV6-7 has ORF status, its function being uncertain. The CDR3 covers 13 residues. Trimming removed 7 bases from V and 6 bases from J, with 15 bases in between. The CDR3 DNA reads as TGTGCCAGCACCCTGGCCAGACGGGATGGCTACACCTTC. Its translation is CASTLARRDGYTF.

This clone was seen just once. This chain links TRBV14 with TRBJ2-3; D not resolved. The CDR3 loop spans 13 amino acids. The germline CDR1 and CDR2 sequences are SGHDN and FVKESK. The ends were cut back, 5 bases at V and 2 bases at J, with 8 bases in the middle. DNA of the CDR3: TGTGCCAGCAGCGCCCGGTACACAGATACGCAGTATTTT. Amino acids: CASSARYTDTQYF.

V gene TRBV15 combines with J gene TRBJ2-3; TRBD2 aligns across 8 bases. CDR3 size: 16 residues. Germline trimming cut 1 base from V and 1 base from J; bases unmatched to any gene: 4. Germline V gene lookup returns CDR1 LNHNV and CDR2 YYDKDF (reference sequence). This CDR3 is CATSRVAGGGTDTQYF. DNA for the CDR3: TGTGCCACCAGCAGAGTCGCGGGGGGAGGCACAGATACGCAGTATTTT.

This clone was seen once. The CDR3 reads CASSYGRDTGANVLTF. The CDR3, as DNA: TGTGCCAGCAGTTACGGCCGGGACACTGGGGCCAACGTCCTGACTTTC. The chain carries TRBV6-2 or TRBV6-3 and TRBJ2-6; tentative D call: TRBD1 (6 bases). CDR1 and CDR2 (germline): MNHEY, SVGEGT. V shed 2 bases and J shed 2 bases, with 10 bases lying between them. The CDR3 has 16 residues.

The rearrangement uses TRBV6-2 or TRBV6-3 and TRBJ1-5, with 8 bases fitting TRBD1. CDR3 length: 15 amino acids. With V trimmed by 2 bases and J by 7 bases, 7 bases remained unmatched. Germline loops: CDR1 MNHEY, CDR2 SVGEGT. The DNA of the CDR3 is TGTGCCAGCAGTTACCCCAGGGGGCGAGAGCAGCCCCAGCATTTT. This codes for CASSYPRGREQPQHF.